One sample yielded the 5 T cell receptor beta chains listed below, sequenced in a study of patients and donors after allogeneic stem cell transplantation. TCRdb called the RT-PCR reads again in MiXCR, with one record for every CDR3 protein. The data hold about 110,000 distinct CDR3 sequences, with roughly 37% observed a single time. The sample comprised blood, either unsorted or a sorted T cell fraction (not recorded which). These receptors all come from a human donor who was either an allogeneic HSCT recipient or a stem cell or donor lymphocyte infusion donor (not recorded which). It is not recorded whose cells these are; they may come from a transplant donor.

This clonotype has just a few counts. The genes are TRBV7-9 and TRBJ1-2; tentatively, D is TRBD1 (6 bases). Germline assignment: CDR1 SEHNR and CDR2 FQNEAQ (reference sequence). V gave up 2 bases and J gave up 4 bases, with 11 bases separating them. This CDR3 is built from 14 residues. The CDR3: CASSLQGTIYGYTF. DNA of the CDR3: TGTGCCAGCAGCTTACAGGGGACAATCTATGGCTACACCTTC.

The chain uses TRBV6-6 and TRBJ2-1; tentative D call: TRBD2 (6 bases). The CDR3 spans 14 residues. Germline lookup yields CDR1 MNHNY and CDR2 SVGAGI (reference sequence). Trimming removed 5 bases at V and 0 bases at J, with 8 bases between. CDR3: CASSRLGSYNEQFF. The CDR3, as DNA: TGTGCCAGCAGTCGACTAGGCTCCTACAATGAGCAGTTCTTC.

The V gene is TRBV6-5, the J gene TRBJ1-1; TRBD1 agrees at 9 bases. From germline, CDR1 is MNHEY and CDR2 SVGAGI. The CDR3 consists of 14 residues. J was trimmed by 7 bases and V by 6 bases; bases with no gene match: 9. The CDR3, as DNA: TGTGCCAGCAGATTACAGGGGGCGACTGGTGAAGCTTTCTTT. Its translation: CASRLQGATGEAFF.

The J gene is TRBJ2-1, the V gene TRBV5-1; 10 bases are shared with TRBD2. CDR1 and CDR2 from the germline V gene are SGHRS and YFSETQ. This CDR3 is built from 14 residues. Unmatched junction bases numbered 6, after V lost 4 bases and J lost 8 bases. The CDR3 sequence: CASSGVAGGDEQFF. Here the CDR3 DNA reads TGCGCCAGCAGCGGGGTAGCGGGAGGCGATGAGCAGTTCTTC. The full variable domain, with the rest looked up from reference TRBV5-1 and TRBJ2-1, is KAGVTQTPRYLIKTRGQQVTLSCSPISGHRSVSWYQQTPGQGLQFLFEYFSETQRNKGNFPGRFSGRQFSNSRSEMNVSTLELGDSALYLCASSGVAGGDEQFFGPGTRLTVL.

The rearrangement links TRBV7-2 to TRBJ2-1; D uncertain. CDR3 size: 16 residues. V was trimmed by 2 bases and J by 9 bases, leaving 20 bases between them. The V gene's germline CDR1 is SGHTA and CDR2 FQGNSA. The CDR3 protein is CASSLPRPYNHAEQFF. CDR3 nucleotide sequence: TGTGCCAGCAGCTTACCCCGGCCTTACAATCATGCTGAGCAGTTCTTC.